This T cell receptor beta chain was profiled in a study of T cell responses to AZD1222 COVID-19 vaccine. The wider study: Timing groups of about 4 and about 12 weeks for second doses were pooled. Study outcomes and limitations: After the peak T cell response, and only then, were repertoires sampled. The sample set comprised mostly white British donors with more females, and clonal diversity was possibly underestimated.

The V end was cut by 5 bases, the J end by 2 bases, with 10 bases between. Germline-derived CDR1 and CDR2 are MNHEY and SVGAGI. The CDR3 is made up of 14 amino acids. Note on this clone: What it binds is not known.

The repertoire was sequenced with immunoSEQ multiplex PCR; TCRdb's copy has only in-frame clones and lacks some. The data hold approximately 180,000 clones, with around 88% observed a single time. This specimen was peripheral blood, taken on day 0 of AZD1222 vaccination. This clonotype originated in an adult in good health. The chain has TRBV6-5 and TRBJ2-1; the D is unclear. The DNA for the CDR3 is TGTGCCAGCAGTCCCAAACACGCCTACAATGAGCAGTTCTTC. Translated, it gives CASSPKHAYNEQFF.